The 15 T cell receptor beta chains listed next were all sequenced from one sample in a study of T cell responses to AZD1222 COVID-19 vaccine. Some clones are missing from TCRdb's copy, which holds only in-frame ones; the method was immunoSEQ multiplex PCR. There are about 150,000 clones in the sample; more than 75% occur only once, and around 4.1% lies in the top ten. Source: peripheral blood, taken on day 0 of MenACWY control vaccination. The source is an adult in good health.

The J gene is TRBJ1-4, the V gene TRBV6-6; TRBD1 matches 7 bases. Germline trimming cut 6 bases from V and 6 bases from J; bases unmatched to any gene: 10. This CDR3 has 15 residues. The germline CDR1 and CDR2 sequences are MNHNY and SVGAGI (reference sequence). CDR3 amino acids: CASSPGQTIHEKLFF. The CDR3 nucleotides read TGTGCCAGCAGCCCGGGACAGACTATTCATGAAAAACTGTTTTTT.

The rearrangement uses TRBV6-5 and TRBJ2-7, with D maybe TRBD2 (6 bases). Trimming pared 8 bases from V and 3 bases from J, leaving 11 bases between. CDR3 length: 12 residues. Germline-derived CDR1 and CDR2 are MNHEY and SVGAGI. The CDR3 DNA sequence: TGTGCCAGCGGGCAGGGAGGCTACGAGCAGTACTTC. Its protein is CASGQGGYEQYF.

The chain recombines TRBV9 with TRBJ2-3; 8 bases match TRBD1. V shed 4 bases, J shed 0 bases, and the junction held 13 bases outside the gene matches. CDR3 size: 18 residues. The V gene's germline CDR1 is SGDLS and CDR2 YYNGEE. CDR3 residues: CASSLRTGTSSSTDTQYF. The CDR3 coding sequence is TGTGCCAGCAGCCTCAGGACAGGGACCTCTTCTAGCACAGATACGCAGTATTTT.

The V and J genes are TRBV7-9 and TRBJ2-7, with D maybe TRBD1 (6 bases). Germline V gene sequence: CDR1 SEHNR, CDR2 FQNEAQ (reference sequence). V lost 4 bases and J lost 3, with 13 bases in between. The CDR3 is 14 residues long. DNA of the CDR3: TGTGCCAGCAGCTCCCCAGGGGTGGTCTACGAGCAGTACTTC. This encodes CASSSPGVVYEQYF.

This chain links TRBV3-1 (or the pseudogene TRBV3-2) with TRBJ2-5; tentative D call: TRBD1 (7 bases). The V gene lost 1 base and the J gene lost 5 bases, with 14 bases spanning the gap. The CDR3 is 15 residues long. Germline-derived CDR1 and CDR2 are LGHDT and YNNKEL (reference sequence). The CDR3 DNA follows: TGTGCCAGCAGCCAAGGACCAGGGGGGAGGGAGACCCAGTACTTC. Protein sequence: CASSQGPGGRETQYF.

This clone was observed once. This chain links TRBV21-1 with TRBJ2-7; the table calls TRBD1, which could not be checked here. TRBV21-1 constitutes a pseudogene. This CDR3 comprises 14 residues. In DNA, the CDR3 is TGTGCCAGTCAAGATCGACAGGGACTGAGGGAGCAGTACTTC. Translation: CASQDRQGLREQYF.

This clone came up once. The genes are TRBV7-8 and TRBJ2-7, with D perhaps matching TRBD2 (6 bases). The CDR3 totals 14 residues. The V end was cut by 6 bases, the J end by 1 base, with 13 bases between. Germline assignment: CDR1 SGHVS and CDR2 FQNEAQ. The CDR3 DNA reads TGTGCCAGCAGTCCTAGGGAGGATTCCTACGAGCAGTACTTC. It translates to CASSPREDSYEQYF.

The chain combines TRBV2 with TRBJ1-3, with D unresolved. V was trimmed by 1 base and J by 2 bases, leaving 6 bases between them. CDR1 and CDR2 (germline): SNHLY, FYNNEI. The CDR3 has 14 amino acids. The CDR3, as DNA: TGTGCCAGCAGTGAAGGGCTCCCTGGAAACACCATATATTTT. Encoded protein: CASSEGLPGNTIYF.

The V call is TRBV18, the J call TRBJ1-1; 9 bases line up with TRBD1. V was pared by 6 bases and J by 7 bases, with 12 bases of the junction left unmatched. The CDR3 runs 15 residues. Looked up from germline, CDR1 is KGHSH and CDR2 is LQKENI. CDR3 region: CASSLETGGSGEAFF. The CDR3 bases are TGTGCCAGCTCGCTGGAAACAGGGGGCAGCGGTGAAGCTTTCTTT.

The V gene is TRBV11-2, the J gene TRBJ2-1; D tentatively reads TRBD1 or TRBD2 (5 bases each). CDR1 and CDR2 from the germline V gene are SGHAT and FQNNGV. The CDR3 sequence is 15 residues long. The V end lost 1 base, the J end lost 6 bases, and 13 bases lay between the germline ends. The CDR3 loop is CASSLGDGRLNEQFF. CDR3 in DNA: TGTGCCAGCAGCTTAGGGGACGGCAGACTCAATGAGCAGTTCTTC. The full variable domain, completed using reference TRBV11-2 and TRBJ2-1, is EAGVAQSPRYKIIEKRQSVAFWCNPISGHATLYWYQQILGQGPKLLIQFQNNGVVDDSQLPKDRFSAERLKGVDSTLKIQPAKLEDSAVYLCASSLGDGRLNEQFFGPGTRLTVL.

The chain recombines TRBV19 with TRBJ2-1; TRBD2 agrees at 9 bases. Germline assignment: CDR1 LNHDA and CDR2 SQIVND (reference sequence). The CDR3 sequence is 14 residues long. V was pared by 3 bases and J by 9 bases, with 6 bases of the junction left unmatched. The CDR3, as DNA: TGTGCCAGTAGTATTGCGGGGGGGCTAGTTGAGCAGTTCTTC. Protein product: CASSIAGGLVEQFF.

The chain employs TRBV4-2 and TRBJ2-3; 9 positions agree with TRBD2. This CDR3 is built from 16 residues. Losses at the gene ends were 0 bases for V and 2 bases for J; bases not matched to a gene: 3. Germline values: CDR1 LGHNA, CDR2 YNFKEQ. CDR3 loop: CASSQELAGHTDTQYF. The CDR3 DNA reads TGTGCCAGCAGCCAAGAACTAGCGGGCCACACAGATACGCAGTATTTT.

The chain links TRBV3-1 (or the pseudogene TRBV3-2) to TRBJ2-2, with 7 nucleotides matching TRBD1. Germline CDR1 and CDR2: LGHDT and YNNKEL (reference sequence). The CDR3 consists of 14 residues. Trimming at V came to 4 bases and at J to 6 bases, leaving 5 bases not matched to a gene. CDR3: CASSPDRKAGELFF. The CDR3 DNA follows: TGTGCCAGCAGCCCGGACAGGAAGGCCGGGGAGCTGTTTTTT.

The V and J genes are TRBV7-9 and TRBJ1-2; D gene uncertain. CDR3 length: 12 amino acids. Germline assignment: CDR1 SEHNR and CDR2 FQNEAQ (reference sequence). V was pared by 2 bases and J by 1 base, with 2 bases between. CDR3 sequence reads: CASSLLNYGYTF. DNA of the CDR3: TGTGCCAGCAGCTTACTTAACTATGGCTACACCTTC.

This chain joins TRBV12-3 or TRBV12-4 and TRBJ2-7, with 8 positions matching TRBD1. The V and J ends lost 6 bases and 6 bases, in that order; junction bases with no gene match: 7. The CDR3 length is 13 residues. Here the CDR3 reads CASSPYDRGEQYV. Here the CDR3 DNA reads TGTGCCAGCAGCCCCTATGACAGGGGCGAGCAGTACGTC.